This T cell receptor beta chain was captured in a study of post-analysis software for immune sequencing data (dated by TCRdb to between 2014 and 2016). At the level of the whole study: The recorded disease courses included relapsing-remitting, secondary progressive and progressive-relapsing multiple sclerosis, and some patients had no subtype annotation. The multiple sclerosis patient repertoires were compared with about a dozen previously published healthy control repertoires from donors aged about 6 to 26 years. A subset of samples was prepared in parallel using single-end sample barcoding, then pooled and co-amplified after Illumina adapter ligation. Points the paper makes about the study in general: Strong co-clustering of samples prepared in the same batch was shown by direct clustering with F measure, prompting a batch-effect correction. Significantly higher frequencies in patients than in controls were found for a handful of TRBV segments, including TRBV5-6, TRBV5-1 and TRBV20-1. The multiple sclerosis patient group was slightly younger than the control group. Significantly lower normalized Chao1 diversity was found in multiple sclerosis patients than in controls, suggesting substantial peripheral T-cell clonal expansion.

As regards this clonotype: This clone's antigen is unknown. No base qualities exist here, and no much larger clone lies one base off it.

The CDR3 contains 15 residues, cysteine and phenylalanine counted. The DNA shown is the 45-base CDR3, in frame from base 1. According to the germline V gene (reference sequence), CDR1 reads DFQATT and CDR2 reads SNEGSKA. V and J are truncated by 1 base and 1 base respectively, leaving an intervening sequence of 11 bases. The method behind the library was PCR. TCRdb records Illumina HiSeq 2500 as the sequencer. To reduce PCR and sequencing biases, unique molecular identifiers were built into the TCR beta cDNA libraries. Some 500,000 cDNA molecules were obtained per 1 to 10 million input T cells, so each molecule approximated one T cell. The patient libraries were prepared and sequenced with the same protocol used for the earlier healthy control dataset. Samples belonging to the same batch were prepared together, multiplexed and sequenced on a shared HiSeq lane. On the study's bioinformatics: Raw barcoded reads were processed with MIGEC, and single-read molecular identifier groups were discarded before consensus assembly and CDR3 extraction. VDJtools was used for post-analysis of the clonotype tables, and diversity was normalized by down-sampling every dataset to the size of the smallest sample. In repertoire overlap clustering, CDR3 amino acid sequences, but not nucleotide sequences, were matched to correct batch-related cross-sample contamination. TCRdb ran its own pipeline on the public reads, namely fastp trimming at Q25 and MiXCR clone calling, and kept in-frame beta chains. Rows merge per CDR3 protein into single entries with the most common DNA and genes. The V and J calls were not made by the authors but by TCRdb's processing. This sample is represented by roughly 800,000 distinct CDR3 sequences; approximately 50% of them were singletons. Approximately 4.5% of the sample lies in the top ten.

TCR beta repertoires were profiled from peripheral blood of roughly 13 young patients with multiple sclerosis to demonstrate the VDJtools post-analysis software. The patients with multiple sclerosis were children and adolescents between about 6 and 17 years of age. The specimen was blood. The receptor chain draws on TRBV20-1 and TRBJ2-1; the D segment cannot be called with confidence. The receptor's source is a girl aged 5-17 years with multiple sclerosis. The base sequence is TGCAGTGCTAGAGCCAACATCGGATCCTACAATGAGCAGTTCTTC. The encoded protein is CSARANIGSYNEQFF.